The 15 T cell receptor beta chains in this list originate from one sample, sequenced in a study of neurological immune-mediated disorders. One entry per CDR3 protein, called by TCRdb with MiXCR from the 5' RACE reads. The sample has approximately 20,000 distinct CDR3 sequences; roughly a quarter are singletons. The sample consisted of PBMCs. The receptors were sampled from a man in his fifties or sixties with HTLV-1-associated myelopathy (HAM/TSP).

The chain employs TRBV18 and TRBJ1-4, with 8 bases that match TRBD1. The CDR3 covers 13 residues. In germline, CDR1 is KGHSH, CDR2 LQKENI. J lost 6 bases, V lost 8 bases, and 5 bases had no gene match. Here the CDR3 DNA reads TGTGCCAGCACCAGGGGGCATGATGAAAAACTGTTTTTT. It codes for CASTRGHDEKLFF.

This clonotype was counted many times. The rearrangement joins TRBV7-6 to TRBJ2-1; TRBD1 aligns across 7 bases. CDR3 length equals 16 residues. Germline V gene sequence: CDR1 SGHVS, CDR2 FNYEAQ. Trimming cost V 4 bases and J 5 bases; bases outside gene matches: 11. CDR3 region: CASSSLPWTGNNEQFF. The CDR3 DNA reads as TGTGCCAGCAGCTCCCTCCCCTGGACAGGCAACAATGAGCAGTTCTTC. Using reference TRBV7-6 and TRBJ2-1 for the parts outside the CDR3, the full variable domain is GAGVSQSPRYKVTKRGQDVALRCDPISGHVSLYWYRQALGQGPEFLTYFNYEAQQDKSGLPNDRFSAERPEGSISTLTIQRTEQRDSAMYRCASSSLPWTGNNEQFFGPGTRLTVL.

This clonotype has a handful of counts. The CDR3 loop reads CASSFEASVTQYF. For the CDR3, the DNA is TGCGCCAGCAGCTTTGAGGCTAGCGTTACGCAGTATTTT. The chain recombines TRBV5-1 with TRBJ2-3, with D possibly TRBD2 on 6 matching bases. Between the trimmed V and J ends, which lost 2 bases and 8 bases, there was a span of 12 bases. The CDR3 has 13 residues. The germline V gene has CDR1 SGHRS and CDR2 YFSETQ.

This clonotype was observed a handful of times. The gene calls are TRBV27 and TRBJ2-7, with a possible D match to TRBD1 (5 bases). Trimming left V 8 bases short and J 0 bases short, with 14 bases between. Germline V gene lookup returns CDR1 MNHEY and CDR2 SMNVEV (reference sequence). This CDR3 contains 14 residues. The DNA of the CDR3 is TGTGCCAGCCAGGGTACGGGTAGCTCCTACGAGCAGTACTTC. The encoded protein is CASQGTGSSYEQYF.

This clonotype was recorded a few times. The gene calls are TRBV29-1 and TRBJ1-1; TRBD1 agrees at 8 bases. CDR1 is SQVTM and CDR2 is ANQGSEA in the germline V gene. This CDR3 is 13 amino acids long. V dropped 3 bases and J dropped 2; count of bases not matched to a gene: 2. The CDR3 loop reads CSVETGANTEAFF. CDR3 DNA: TGCAGCGTTGAGACAGGGGCCAACACTGAAGCTTTCTTT.

This clonotype has just a few counts. J is TRBJ2-7 and V is TRBV30; TRBD2 matches at 8 bases. V lost 2 bases, J lost 7 bases, and 1 base stayed unmatched. Germline lookup yields CDR1 GTSNPN and CDR2 SVGIG (reference sequence). The CDR3 covers 11 residues. Here the CDR3 reads CAWSSGGEQYF. The DNA for the CDR3 is TGTGCCTGGAGTTCGGGGGGGGAGCAGTACTTC.

This clonotype occurred many times. The chain uses TRBV7-2 and TRBJ1-5, with a tentative D call TRBD1 (5 bases). The V gene lost 5 bases and the J gene lost 7 bases, with 12 bases spanning the gap. The germline gives CDR1 SGHTA, CDR2 FQGNSA. This CDR3 is built from 13 residues. This CDR3 is CASSRSRDQPQHF. CDR3 nucleotides: TGTGCCAGCAGCCGCTCAAGGGACCAGCCCCAGCATTTT.

The table lists this clonotype with many counts. An end of the junction differs from the germline gene, which may be a read error. The chain uses TRBV4-3 and TRBJ2-3; possibly TRBD2 for D (6 bases). The CDR3 has 18 amino acids. Germline CDR1 reads LGHNA; CDR2 reads YSLEER. The CDR3 coding sequence is TGCGCCAGCAGTCAAGGTGGTGCCCGGGGGAGAATGTGGGATACGCAGTATTTT. Amino acids: CASSQGGARGRMWDTQYF.

This clonotype was recorded only once. The J gene is TRBJ2-2, the V gene TRBV7-9; possibly TRBD1 for D (6 bases). CDR3 length equals 15 residues. V was pared by 1 base and J by 5 bases, with 11 bases between. In germline, CDR1 is SEHNR, CDR2 FQNEAQ (reference sequence). As DNA, the CDR3 is TGTGCCAGCAGCTTAGTACAGGGAAAGACCGGGGAGCTGTTTTTT. Translation gives CASSLVQGKTGELFF.

This chain connects TRBV7-8 to TRBJ2-7; TRBD2 might be the D (6 bases). Germline CDR1 is SGHVS and CDR2 is FQNEAQ. V was clipped by 1 base and J by 1 base, with 17 bases between them. This CDR3 contains 17 residues. CDR3 region: CASSLVRGAGLSYEQYF. CDR3 sequence (DNA): TGTGCCAGCAGCTTAGTCCGCGGGGCGGGGTTATCCTACGAGCAGTACTTC. The entire variable domain, with the rest obtained from reference TRBV7-8 and TRBJ2-7, is as follows: GAGVSQSPRYKVAKRGQDVALRCDPISGHVSLFWYQQALGQGPEFLTYFQNEAQLDKSGLPSDRFFAERPEGSVSTLKIQRTQQEDSAVYLCASSLVRGAGLSYEQYFGPGTRLTVT.

The chain joins TRBV5-5 to TRBJ1-4; D uncertain. The V and J ends lost 0 bases and 8 bases respectively, with 11 bases between them. The germline V gene has CDR1 SGHKS and CDR2 YYEKEE (reference sequence). The CDR3 has 14 amino acids. In nucleotides, the CDR3 is TGTGCCAGCAGCTTGGAGAACAGTGAGGAAAAACTGTTTTTT. It encodes CASSLENSEEKLFF.

By share, this clonotype counts as medium-sized. The rearrangement links TRBV6-5 to TRBJ2-5; TRBD2 aligns across 8 bases. CDR3 length equals 17 residues. Germline V gives CDR1 MNHEY, CDR2 SVGAGI. Trimming at V came to 5 bases and at J to 2 bases, leaving 13 bases not matched to a gene. This chain's CDR3 is CASSPGTFSGGQETQYF. The DNA for the CDR3 is TGTGCCAGCAGTCCAGGGACCTTCAGCGGGGGACAAGAGACCCAGTACTTC.

V and J are TRBV20-1 and TRBJ2-2; the match to TRBD2 covers 13 bases. Germline CDR1 reads DFQATT; CDR2 reads SNEGSKA (reference sequence). CDR3 size: 16 residues. The V segment lost 2 bases and the J segment 4 bases; nucleotides outside the gene matches: 4. CDR3 region: CSARPTSGGGTGELFF. The CDR3 DNA reads as TGCAGTGCTAGACCTACTAGCGGGGGGGGCACCGGGGAGCTGTTTTTT.

The chain is built from TRBV7-6 and TRBJ2-2, with D unresolved. V dropped 5 bases and J dropped 8 bases, with 6 bases sitting between them. In germline, CDR1 is SGHVS, CDR2 FNYEAQ. The length of the CDR3 is 11 residues. The CDR3 protein is CASSPPGELFF. The CDR3 DNA is TGTGCCAGCAGCCCCCCAGGGGAGCTGTTTTTT.

Only a few counts were recorded for this clonotype. The V and J genes are TRBV5-1 and TRBJ2-5; TRBD2 might be the D (6 bases). Germline values: CDR1 SGHRS, CDR2 YFSETQ. There are 15 residues in the CDR3. Trimming stripped 1 base from V and 1 base from J, with 11 bases between. CDR3 coding DNA: TGCGCCAGCAGCTTGTCGGCGGGGCCCCAAGAGACCCAGTACTTC. It translates to CASSLSAGPQETQYF.